Described below is a single T cell receptor (beta chain) sequence and its context. This CDR3 spans 16 amino acids. The germline V gene has CDR1 SGHDN and CDR2 FVKESK. The germline V and J ends were trimmed by 4 bases and 3 bases, with 19 bases remaining between them. Measured with immunoSEQ multiplex PCR; TCRdb has only the in-frame clones, and not every one. The data show about 140,000 clones, approximately 88% seen once. The sample originates from a study of blood T cell repertoires in COVID-19. Source material: peripheral blood. This clonotype was sampled from a woman between 50 and 59 years old with acute or convalescent COVID-19. V usage is TRBV14 and J usage is TRBJ2-7, with D perhaps matching TRBD1 (5 bases). The CDR3 loop is CASSRYLTVMSYEQYF. The DNA for the CDR3 is TGTGCCAGCAGCCGATACCTGACAGTTATGAGCTACGAGCAGTACTTC.